This T cell receptor beta chain was identified in a study of blood T cells in healthy people across ages. With 5 bases removed from V and 4 bases from J, the gap between germline ends came to 14 bases. The CDR3 extends over 15 amino acids. Per the germline V gene, CDR1 is SEHNR and CDR2 is FQNEAQ (reference sequence). With a J-beta primer mix and a sample-barcoded 5' primer, a second PCR ran about 7 to 11 cycles. TCRdb reanalysed the 5' RACE reads using MiXCR and keeps one entry per CDR3 protein. This sample has about 730,000 distinct CDR3 sequences; 40% to 45% occur once, and the top ten carry 20% to 25%. Whole-study results and caveats: Diversity of TCR beta per million T cells declined in a roughly linear way with age.

As to this clonotype: Its matching antigen is unknown.

The sequence was obtained from a woman aged 60-75 years in good health. Sequencing input: blood. The J gene is TRBJ1-4, the V gene TRBV7-9, with D perhaps matching TRBD1 (6 bases). CDR3 coding DNA: TGTGCCAGCAGCGGACGGGACACTTATAATGAAAAACTGTTTTTT. Translated: CASSGRDTYNEKLFF.